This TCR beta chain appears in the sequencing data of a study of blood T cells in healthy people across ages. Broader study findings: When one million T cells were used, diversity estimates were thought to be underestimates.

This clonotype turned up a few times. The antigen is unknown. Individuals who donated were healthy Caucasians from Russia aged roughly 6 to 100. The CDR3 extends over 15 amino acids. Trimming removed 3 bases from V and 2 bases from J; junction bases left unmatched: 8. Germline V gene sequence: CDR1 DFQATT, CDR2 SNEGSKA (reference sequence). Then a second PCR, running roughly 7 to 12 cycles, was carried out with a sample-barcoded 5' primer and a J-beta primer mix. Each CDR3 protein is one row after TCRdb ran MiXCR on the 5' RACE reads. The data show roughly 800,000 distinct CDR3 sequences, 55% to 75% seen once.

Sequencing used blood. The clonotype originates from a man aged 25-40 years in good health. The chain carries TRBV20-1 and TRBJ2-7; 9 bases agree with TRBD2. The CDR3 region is CSASRSSGTTYEQYF. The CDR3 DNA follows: TGCAGTGCTAGTCGTTCTAGCGGGACCACCTACGAGCAGTACTTC.